This T cell receptor (beta chain) emerged from a study of tumor-infiltrating lymphocytes in primary liver carcinoma. This CDR3 has 16 amino acids. Using a constant-region primer together with ProtoScript II reverse transcriptase, TCR beta cDNA was made from around 500 ng of total RNA. Construction of TCR beta libraries relied on three successive nested multiplex PCR rounds employing slightly modified ARM-PCR. The two initial PCR rounds, roughly 9 cycles each, used TRBV1-TRBV30 forward and C-beta reverse primers. One entry per CDR3 protein, called by TCRdb with MiXCR from the multiplex PCR reads. The repertoire includes some 180,000 distinct CDR3 sequences, around 85% of them detected once, and approximately 18% sits in the top ten. Regarding this clonotype: A junction end diverges from the germline sequence, so it may reflect a read error.

The approximately 20-31 mg bulk tissue piece was not sorted before simultaneous RNA and DNA extraction. The sequence was obtained from a man aged 35-49 years with primary liver carcinoma and hepatitis B virus infection. The V and J genes are TRBV12-3 or TRBV12-4 and TRBJ1-3; D is unclear. Sequenced sample: tumor tissue from primary liver carcinoma. The CDR3 DNA is TGTGCCAGTAGTCTTGACCAGCGCATCTCTGGAAACACCACATATTTT. It specifies CASSLDQRISGNTTYF.